The 27 T cell receptor beta chains reported below all come from one sample, sequenced in a study of T cell responses to AZD1222 COVID-19 vaccine (dated by TCRdb to the early 2020s). In light of the paper, this sample's time point label describes: about 28 days (+/-7) after the second vaccine dose. According to the study, the label for this sample's treatment or condition signals: meningococcal conjugate vaccine given as trial control. The library was obtained by the immunoSEQ multiplex PCR assay. Drawn from immuneACCESS, this table holds only the in-frame rearrangements with V and J called that TCRdb kept. Clones are partly lost; checked studies trace under half to an unresolved V gene and leave the rest unexplained. This sample has approximately 180,000 clones in its table, and around nine tenths of those were observed once. The ten most abundant clones make up 3.6% of the sample. The sequenced sample was peripheral blood, obtained 28 days after the second dose of the MenACWY control vaccine. Receptors were obtained from an adult who received the MenACWY meningococcal vaccine as a control.

The chain uses TRBV3-1 (or the pseudogene TRBV3-2) and TRBJ1-2; 8 bases map to TRBD1. This CDR3 is built from 14 residues. Losses at the gene ends were 3 bases for V and 7 bases for J; bases not matched to a gene: 7. Looked up from germline, CDR1 is LGHDT and CDR2 is YNNKEL (reference sequence). In DNA form, the CDR3 reads TGTGCCAGCAGCCACTCCGGACAGGGTAGTGGCTACACCTTC. Encoded protein: CASSHSGQGSGYTF.

The chain uses TRBV7-6 and TRBJ1-3, with TRBD1 as a possible D gene (6 bases). CDR3 length: 15 amino acids. With 2 bases removed from V and 4 bases from J, the gap between germline ends came to 12 bases. In germline, CDR1 is SGHVS, CDR2 FNYEAQ. The CDR3 here is CASSLPWTAGNTIYF. The CDR3 coding sequence is TGTGCCAGCAGCTTACCTTGGACAGCCGGAAACACCATATATTTT.

CDR3 sequence reads: CASGLGGGEQFF. The CDR3 region has the DNA TGTGCTAGTGGTTTGGGAGGGGGTGAGCAGTTCTTC. This chain connects TRBV12-5 to TRBJ2-1; perhaps TRBD1 as D (6 bases). Trimming took 1 base from V and 9 from J, leaving 7 bases between them. This CDR3 region has 12 residues. Per germline, CDR1 LGHNT and CDR2 FRNRAP. Based on the CDR3 plus reference TRBV12-5 and TRBJ2-1, the full variable domain is DARVTQTPRHKVTEMGQEVTMRCQPILGHNTVFWYRQTMMQGLELLAYFRNRAPLDDSGMPKDRFSAEMPDATLATLKIQPSEPRDSAVYFCASGLGGGEQFFGPGTRLTVL.

The gene calls are TRBV6-1 and TRBJ2-7; 10 bases agree with TRBD2. The junction had 14 bases not matched to a gene; V was cut back by 2 bases and J by 7 bases. The CDR3 is 17 amino acids. In germline, CDR1 is MNHNS, CDR2 SASEGT. The CDR3 sequence is CASSERSGALSGREQYF. CDR3 DNA sequence: TGTGCCAGCAGTGAACGCTCCGGGGCCCTTAGCGGGAGGGAGCAGTACTTC.

V is TRBV6-6 and J is TRBJ2-7, with 12 bases lining up with TRBD2. The germline CDR1 and CDR2 sequences are MNHNY and SVGAGI (reference sequence). Trimming cost V 3 bases and J 5 bases; bases outside gene matches: 5. CDR3 length equals 15 residues. CDR3 nucleotides: TGTGCCAGCAGTTATTCACTAGCGGGAGGTCACGAGCAGTACTTC. Encoded protein: CASSYSLAGGHEQYF.

V and J are TRBV27 and TRBJ1-2, with a weak D call TRBD1 (6 bases). Germline V gene lookup returns CDR1 MNHEY and CDR2 SMNVEV (reference sequence). CDR3 size: 14 residues. V was trimmed by 3 bases and J by 3 bases, leaving 11 bases between them. Written as DNA, the CDR3 is TGTGCCAGCAGTTTCACAGGGTTCGACTATGGCTACACCTTC. Protein sequence: CASSFTGFDYGYTF.

The chain combines TRBV7-2 with TRBJ1-1; D is perhaps TRBD1 (5 bases). This CDR3 contains 13 residues. The V and J ends lost 1 base and 8 bases respectively, with 11 bases between them. The germline V gene has CDR1 SGHTA and CDR2 FQGNSA. The CDR3 DNA follows: TGTGCCAGCAGCTTAGTGGCGGGACGGGAAGCTTTCTTT. This encodes CASSLVAGREAFF.

V is TRBV5-1 and J is TRBJ1-1, with D possibly TRBD1 on 5 matching bases. The V gene's germline CDR1 is SGHRS and CDR2 YFSETQ. V gave up 0 bases and J gave up 5 bases, with 8 bases separating them. CDR3 size: 13 residues. CDR3 in amino acids: CASSLVGETEAFF. The DNA of the CDR3 is TGCGCCAGCAGCTTGGTAGGGGAAACTGAAGCTTTCTTT.

The CDR3 is CASSPPGTTGNTIYF. The DNA for the CDR3 is TGTGCCAGCAGTCCCCCCGGTACGACTGGAAACACCATATATTTT. This sequence joins TRBV6-5 and TRBJ1-3, with D uncertain. Per germline, CDR1 MNHEY and CDR2 SVGAGI. The CDR3 length is 15 residues. V gave up 5 bases and J gave up 2 bases, with 13 bases separating them.

The chain combines TRBV7-2 with TRBJ2-1; unclear D gene. This CDR3 comprises 14 residues. Germline CDR1 reads SGHTA; CDR2 reads FQGNSA. V lost 0 bases to trimming and J lost 4 bases, with 7 bases between them. In nucleotides, the CDR3 is TGTGCCAGCAGCTTAGCGACGGATTACAATGAGCAGTTCTTC. Residues: CASSLATDYNEQFF.

This chain joins TRBV5-4 and TRBJ2-7, with 8 bases lining up with TRBD1. Trimming took 2 bases from V and 6 from J; bases not matched to a gene: 4. The V gene's germline CDR1 is SGHNT and CDR2 YYREEE (reference sequence). This CDR3 contains 13 residues. The CDR3 protein is CASSFGQGAEQYF. The CDR3 DNA sequence: TGTGCCAGCAGCTTCGGACAGGGCGCCGAGCAGTACTTC. Together with reference TRBV5-4 and TRBJ2-7, the CDR3 gives the full variable domain: ETGVTQSPTHLIKTRGQQVTLRCSSQSGHNTVSWYQQALGQGPQFIFQYYREEENGRGNFPPRFSGLQFPNYSSELNVNALELDDSALYLCASSFGQGAEQYFGPGTRLTVT.

This rearrangement joins TRBV27 to TRBJ2-7; 9 bases line up with TRBD2. The V gene end was trimmed by 6 bases and the J gene end by 2 bases; junction bases not matched to a gene: 2. Germline loops: CDR1 MNHEY, CDR2 SMNVEV (reference sequence). The CDR3 is made up of 13 amino acids. The CDR3 nucleotides read TGTGCCAGCAGGGCTAGCGGGACCTACGAGCAGTACTTC. It is translated as CASRASGTYEQYF.

The V gene is TRBV5-4, the J gene TRBJ1-4; D gene uncertain. V shed 2 bases and J shed 4 bases, with 6 bases lying between them. The germline CDR1 and CDR2 sequences are SGHNT and YYREEE (reference sequence). The CDR3 totals 13 residues. CDR3 residues: CASSLALNEKLFF. CDR3 in DNA: TGTGCCAGCAGCTTAGCTCTTAATGAAAAACTGTTTTTT.

The J gene is TRBJ2-7, the V gene TRBV30; 7 bases line up with TRBD2. With V trimmed by 7 bases and J by 3 bases, 3 bases remained unmatched. Germline CDR1 is GTSNPN and CDR2 is SVGIG (reference sequence). This CDR3 has 11 amino acids. The CDR3 bases are TGTGCCTCTTCGGGGGGCTACGAGCAGTACTTC. This translates into CASSGGYEQYF.

This chain joins TRBV24-1 and TRBJ2-2, with 12 bases matching TRBD1. Per germline, CDR1 KGHDR and CDR2 SFDVKD. V lost 10 bases to trimming and J lost 3 bases; unmatched junction nucleotides: 5. CDR3 length: 15 residues. The CDR3 spells CATGDRGLYTGELFF. CDR3 nucleotides: TGTGCCACTGGGGACAGGGGGCTCTACACCGGGGAGCTGTTTTTT.

The chain has TRBV28 and TRBJ1-1; D ambiguous. Per germline, CDR1 MDHEN and CDR2 SYDVKM. The CDR3 is 14 amino acids. V was shortened by 2 bases and J by 5 bases, with 12 bases between the two germline ends. The CDR3 bases are TGTGCCAGCAGTTTAGGCCCCGCTCGGACTGAAGCTTTCTTT. It specifies CASSLGPARTEAFF.

The chain uses TRBV25-1 and TRBJ2-3, with 9 bases lining up with TRBD2. With 3 bases clipped from V and 0 bases from J, the junction kept 10 bases outside the gene matches. This CDR3 is built from 18 residues. The germline V gene has CDR1 MGHDK and CDR2 SYGVNS. CDR3 sequence reads: CASSDFRAGGSSTDTQYF. The CDR3 coding sequence is TGTGCCAGCAGTGATTTCAGAGCGGGAGGATCTAGCACAGATACGCAGTATTTT. Full variable domain (outside the CDR3, taken from reference TRBV25-1 and TRBJ2-3): EADIYQTPRYLVIGTGKKITLECSQTMGHDKMYWYQQDPGMELHLIHYSYGVNSTEKGDLSSESTVSRIRTEHFPLTLESARPSHTSQYLCASSDFRAGGSSTDTQYFGPGTRLTVL.

The chain uses TRBV5-5 and TRBJ2-1, with TRBD2 identical over 9 bases. Trimming cost V 0 bases and J 4 bases; bases outside gene matches: 2. Germline CDR1 SGHKS, CDR2 YYEKEE (reference sequence). The CDR3 contains 15 residues. This CDR3 reads CASSLETSGYNEQFF. CDR3 in DNA: TGTGCCAGCAGCTTGGAGACTAGCGGATACAATGAGCAGTTCTTC.

J is TRBJ2-5 and V is TRBV5-1; TRBD2 agrees at 12 bases. Trimming at V came to 4 bases and at J to 4 bases, leaving 8 bases not matched to a gene. Per germline, CDR1 SGHRS and CDR2 YFSETQ. CDR3 length: 16 amino acids. CDR3 nucleotides: TGCGCCAGCAGCCGGGCGACTAGCGGGAGCGGAGAGACCCAGTACTTC. This translates into CASSRATSGSGETQYF.

The V gene is TRBV3-1 (or the pseudogene TRBV3-2), the J gene TRBJ2-1, with D perhaps TRBD2 (6 bases). Germline lookup yields CDR1 LGHDT and CDR2 YNNKEL (reference sequence). The germline V and J ends were trimmed by 8 bases and 4 bases, with 30 bases remaining between them. The CDR3 has 19 amino acids. For the CDR3, the DNA is TGTGCCAGCCGCCCTGAGCTACTAGGCCCTAGCGCGACGTACAATGAGCAGTTCTTC. Protein product: CASRPELLGPSATYNEQFF.

This sequence joins TRBV7-6 and TRBJ2-3; D might be TRBD2 (6 bases). The V end was cut by 5 bases, the J end by 5 bases, with 14 bases between. CDR1 is SGHVS, CDR2 FNYEAQ, per germline. CDR3 length: 14 residues. CDR3 nucleotide sequence: TGTGCCAGCAGCCCTGGGACTTCCCTAGATACGCAGTATTTT. It translates to CASSPGTSLDTQYF.

The V call is TRBV2, the J call TRBJ1-4, with D maybe TRBD1 (5 bases). Trimming removed 0 bases from V and 8 bases from J, with 22 bases in between. This CDR3 is built from 18 residues. Germline loops: CDR1 SNHLY, CDR2 FYNNEI. The CDR3 spells CASSEAGGGSFSKEKLFF. CDR3 coding DNA: TGTGCCAGCAGTGAAGCGGGCGGGGGAAGTTTTAGTAAGGAAAAACTGTTTTTT.

The chain links TRBV9 to TRBJ1-2; weak D call: TRBD1 (6 bases). Germline lookup yields CDR1 SGDLS and CDR2 YYNGEE. This CDR3 is built from 13 residues. The V gene lost 4 bases and the J gene lost 6 bases, with 13 bases spanning the gap. CDR3 region: CASSPQQGDGYTF. CDR3 bases: TGTGCCAGCAGCCCTCAACAGGGAGATGGCTACACCTTC.

This sequence joins TRBV29-1 and TRBJ2-7; 9 nucleotides line up with TRBD2. Trimming at V came to 6 bases and at J to 8 bases, leaving 8 bases not matched to a gene. CDR1 SQVTM and CDR2 ANQGSEA come from the germline V gene. The CDR3 contains 12 residues. The DNA for the CDR3 is TGCAGCGTCTTTAGCGGGAGTAGCCAGCAGTACTTC. This encodes CSVFSGSSQQYF.

The rearrangement links TRBV7-2 to TRBJ2-3; no reliable D call. Trimming shortened V by 1 base and J by 4 bases, and 9 bases separated the two germline ends. Germline CDR1 is SGHTA and CDR2 is FQGNSA. The CDR3 length is 14 residues. The CDR3 DNA reads as TGTGCCAGCAGCTTAGGCCCCCGAGCAGATACGCAGTATTTT. Translated: CASSLGPRADTQYF. Full variable domain (rest looked up from reference TRBV7-2 and TRBJ2-3): GAGVSQSPSNKVTEKGKDVELRCDPISGHTALYWYRQSLGQGLEFLIYFQGNSAPDKSGLPSDRFSAERTGGSVSTLTIQRTQQEDSAVYLCASSLGPRADTQYFGPGTRLTVL.

The count of this clone is one. The V and J genes are TRBV3-1 (or the pseudogene TRBV3-2) and TRBJ2-5, with D possibly being TRBD2 (6 bases). Per the germline V gene, CDR1 is LGHDT and CDR2 is YNNKEL (reference sequence). V gave up 1 base and J gave up 0 bases, with 6 bases separating them. The CDR3 covers 14 residues. The chain's CDR3 is CASSQGGNQETQYF. The CDR3 DNA reads as TGTGCCAGCAGCCAAGGCGGGAACCAAGAGACCCAGTACTTC.

The genes are TRBV10-3 and TRBJ2-6; D might be TRBD1 or TRBD2, each matching 5 bases. The ends were cut back, 2 bases at V and 0 bases at J, with 14 bases in the middle. Looked up from germline, CDR1 is ENHRY and CDR2 is SYGVKD. There are 18 residues in the CDR3. The CDR3 region has the DNA TGTGCCATCAGTGAGATGAATGCAGGGAGCTCTGGGGCCAACGTCCTGACTTTC. Translating gives CAISEMNAGSSGANVLTF.